This TCR beta chain is from a study of regulatory T cells in long-lasting Graves disease. In the study overall: Patients newly diagnosed with Graves' had been on antithyroid drugs for under 3 months. General study results and limits: When disease was persistent, TRBV28, TRBJ1-2 and TRBJ2-5 were the favored segments.

This CDR3 is 11 amino acids long. Per germline, CDR1 SGHRS and CDR2 YFSETQ. V gave up 4 bases and J gave up 6 bases, with 6 bases separating them. iRepertoire HTBI primers and Arm-PCR of CDR3 regions built TCR beta libraries. TCRdb re-analysed the multiplex PCR reads in MiXCR, keeping a single row per CDR3 protein. The data show around 470,000 distinct CDR3 sequences, 11% to 15% seen once. Time point specified: newly diagnosed GD, antithyroid drugs for less than 3 months. The TCR library used RNA extracted from PBMCs. Blood from the periphery, approximately 10 milliliters in all, was drawn into EDTA tubes. This clonotype was detected many times. As yet, its antigen is unknown. The same sample was also used in a study of T cells in Graves' hyperthyroidism and ophthalmopathy. That source adds: Each patient was aged 18 to 65 and had newly diagnosed hyperthyroidism of under 2 months' duration.

This TCR came from a woman in her 50s with Graves disease. The chain employs TRBV5-1 and TRBJ2-3, with D uncertain. The specimen comprised peripheral blood mononuclear cells (PBMCs), sampled at new diagnosis, from a patient treated with antithyroid drugs. The CDR3 protein is CASSADDTQYF. The CDR3, as DNA: TGCGCCAGCAGCGCGGACGATACGCAGTATTTT.